This T cell receptor (beta chain) was identified in a study of Graves' ophthalmopathy and Graves' hyperthyroidism. Researchers took RNA transcripts and amplified TCR beta CDR3 regions from them. An initial RT-PCR round employing HTBI primers preceded a second-round multiplex PCR. Each CDR3 protein gets one entry after TCRdb re-called the multiplex PCR reads with MiXCR. The data show 450,000 or so distinct CDR3 sequences, about 15% seen once. Germline CDR1 is MDHEN and CDR2 is SYDVKM. Trimming stripped 0 bases from V and 4 bases from J, with 12 bases between. The CDR3 is 15 residues long. V gene TRBV28 combines with J gene TRBJ1-1; no firm D call. The sequence came from a woman aged 30 to 39 with Graves' ophthalmopathy. The sequenced material came from blood. CDR3 loop: CASSLWGRMGTEAFF. CDR3 nucleotide sequence: TGTGCCAGCAGTTTATGGGGAAGGATGGGCACTGAAGCTTTCTTT.